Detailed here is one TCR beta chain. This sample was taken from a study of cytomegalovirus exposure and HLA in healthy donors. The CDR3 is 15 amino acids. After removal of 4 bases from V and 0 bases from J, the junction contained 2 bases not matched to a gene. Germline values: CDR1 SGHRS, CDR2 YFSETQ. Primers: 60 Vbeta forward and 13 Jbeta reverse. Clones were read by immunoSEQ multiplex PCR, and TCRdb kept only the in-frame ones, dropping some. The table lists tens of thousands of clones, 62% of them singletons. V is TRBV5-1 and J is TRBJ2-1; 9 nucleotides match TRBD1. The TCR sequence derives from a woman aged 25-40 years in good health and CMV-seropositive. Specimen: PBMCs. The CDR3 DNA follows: TGCGCCAGCAGCATGGGACAGGGCTCCTACAATGAGCAGTTCTTC. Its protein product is CASSMGQGSYNEQFF.